This T cell receptor (beta chain) was obtained from a study of response to subunit inactivated influenza vaccine. V lost 3 bases and J 0 bases, leaving 12 bases between the germline ends. Germline CDR1 and CDR2: SGHTA and FQGNSA. The CDR3 runs 15 residues. TCRdb reprocessed the RT-PCR reads via MiXCR and lists one record per CDR3 protein. The sample has more than 500,000 distinct CDR3 sequences, 11% seen once; the top ten hold 11%. The sample also formed part of further work on T cells expressing NK-cell markers. That study adds: Scientists made TCR beta cDNA using 5'RACE template switching with UMIs. HCMV seropositivity characterized seven of the eight sequenced donors, and seronegativity one. Among the experiments, several used an anti-gamma-delta TCR antibody to restrict sorting to alpha-beta TCR T cells. In a group of about 6 donors, dominant NKG2C+ clonotypes represented about 1.0-7.5% of CD8+ T cells. The study did not resolve the HCMV specificity of expanded NKG2C+ T cell clones.

The specimen was PBMCs from blood, collected on the day of vaccination. This rearrangement joins TRBV7-2 to TRBJ2-7, with D hard to call. The TCR originated in a man aged 50 or older who received an inactivated influenza vaccine. CDR3 protein: CASSLDPFGSYEQYF. For the CDR3, the DNA is TGTGCCAGCAGCTTGGATCCTTTCGGCTCCTACGAGCAGTACTTC.